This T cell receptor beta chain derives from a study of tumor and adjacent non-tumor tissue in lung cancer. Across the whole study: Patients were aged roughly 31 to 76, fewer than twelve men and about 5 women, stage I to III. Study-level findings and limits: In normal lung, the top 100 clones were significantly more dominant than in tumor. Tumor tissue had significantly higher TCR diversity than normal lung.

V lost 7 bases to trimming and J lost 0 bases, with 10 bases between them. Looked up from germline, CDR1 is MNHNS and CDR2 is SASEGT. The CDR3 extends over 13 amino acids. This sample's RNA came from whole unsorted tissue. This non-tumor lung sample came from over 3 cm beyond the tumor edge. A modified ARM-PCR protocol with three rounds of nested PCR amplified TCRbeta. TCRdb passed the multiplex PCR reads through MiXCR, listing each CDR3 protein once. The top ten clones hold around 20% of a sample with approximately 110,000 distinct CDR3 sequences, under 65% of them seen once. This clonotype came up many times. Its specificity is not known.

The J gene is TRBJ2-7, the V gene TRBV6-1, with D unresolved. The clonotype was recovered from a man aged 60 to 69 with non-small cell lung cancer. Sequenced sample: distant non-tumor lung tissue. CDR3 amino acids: CASTASISYEQYF. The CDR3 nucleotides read TGTGCCAGCACCGCTAGTATCTCCTACGAGCAGTACTTC.